This T cell receptor beta chain is drawn from a study of graft-versus-host responses after intestinal transplantation. Study as a whole: Tacrolimus and steroids were given for around 3 years to all recipients after anti-thymocyte globulin induction.

Assay: immunoSEQ multiplex PCR; the TCRdb copy retains only in-frame clones and omits some. Found here are roughly 120,000 clones, 80% to 95% of them singletons; the top ten hold around 0.49%. CDR1 is MNHEY and CDR2 is SMNVEV in the germline V gene (reference sequence). The CDR3 is 13 amino acids. V was pared by 8 bases and J by 7 bases, with 6 bases of the junction left unmatched. A remark on this clone: Its matching antigen is unknown.

Study-level results: An association linked early post-transplant HvG declines with peak circulating GvH clone levels. Recipient marrow held GvH clones, some first seen in ileum or blood.

This receptor was identified in a human donor who received an intestinal transplant. The chain has TRBV27 and TRBJ1-4; TRBD1 matches at 8 bases. Sequenced material: unstimulated CD8+ T cells sorted from spleen or lymph node cells, taken before intestinal transplant. In DNA form, the CDR3 reads TGTGCCAGCCAGGGGGCGCGGGGTGAAAAACTGTTTTTT. Its protein product is CASQGARGEKLFF.